These T cell receptor beta chains were read from a single sample in a study of vaccination effects on CD4 cells after COVID-19. TCRdb's table, derived via immunoSEQ multiplex PCR, lists solely in-frame clones and lacks some. Among around 75,000 clones, under 85% were seen once, and the ten largest hold around 5%. Their specific antigens are unknown. Sequenced here: CD4+ T cells from PBMCs cultured with HIV peptides, sampled before COVID-19 vaccination. These receptors were collected from a human donor who had a prior SARS-CoV-2 infection. CDR3s leave out the opening cysteine and the closing phenylalanine or tryptophan. The order of the fields is V gene, CDR3 protein.

TRBV9 ASSVGASGYNEQF
TRBV3-1/TRBV3-2 ASSQDRETTQY
TRBV7-9 ASSLPIGRAEQETQY
TRBV21-1 ASSAEQEGGTYEQY
TRBV25-1 ASSEYIWTNTGELF
TRBV7-9 ASSFKDRGSQF
TRBV19 ASSKGLAGGRETQY
TRBV5-4 ASSLAGQGLQETQY
TRBV6-2/TRBV6-3 ASSYQFTGELF
TRBV5-1 ASSRDGTRGETQY
TRBV18 ASSFKGAGQVAHNEQF
TRBV18 ASSRTGGEYGYT